A selection of T cell receptor beta chains follows, all from one sample in a study of control samples from healthy donors and cancer patients. The assay was immunoSEQ multiplex PCR, and TCRdb's table has in-frame clones only and misses some. The sample holds over 60,000 clones, around 90% seen once. Source material: PBMCs. The source is a woman aged 60 to 75 with head and neck cancer. CDR3s include the opening cysteine and the closing phenylalanine or tryptophan. The D gene is left open where the match is weak. The size entry is marked missing in some rows and otherwise reads once, few, many or a size class.

>TRBV30|NA|NA|TRBJ1-5
TGTGCCTGGAACCTACGGGGCCCAGGGGTTCAGCCCCAGCATTTT
CAWNLRGPGVQPQHF
>TRBV6-5|NA|NA|TRBJ2-1
TGTGCCAGCAGGGAGAGCTCCTACAATGAGCAGTTCTTC
CASRESSYNEQFF
>TRBV30|NA|once|TRBJ1-5
TGTGCCTGGAGTAGGGGTGTCGGTCAGCCCCAGCATTTT
CAWSRGVGQPQHF
>TRBV10-3|NA|NA|TRBJ2-7
TGTGCCATCAGTGACGGGCGAATATCCTACGAGCAGTACTTC
CAISDGRISYEQYF
>TRBV13|NA|NA|TRBJ2-7
TGTGCCAGCAGCGGGATCCTGGGTGAGCAGTACTTC
CASSGILGEQYF
>TRBV6-6|NA|NA|TRBJ2-1
TGTGCCAGCAGTTACGGTTGGGGAGCAGGGCACAATGAGCAGTTCTTC
CASSYGWGAGHNEQFF
>TRBV11-3|NA|once|TRBJ2-1
TGTGCCAGCAGCTCCGGACCGTACAATGAGCAGTTCTTC
CASSSGPYNEQFF
>TRBV28|NA|NA|TRBJ1-1
TGTGCCAGCAGTTCCCTGAGGGTGGAGGGCACTGAAGCTTTCTTT
CASSSLRVEGTEAFF
>TRBV5-1|TRBD1|NA|TRBJ2-5
TGCGCCAGCAGCCTGGGAAGACAGGGTCAAGAGACCCAGTACTTC
CASSLGRQGQETQYF
>TRBV5-6|NA|NA|TRBJ1-2
TGTGCCAGCAGCTCGGACGGGAGATATGGCTACACCTTC
CASSSDGRYGYTF
>TRBV2|NA|NA|TRBJ2-7
TGTGCCAGCACCTACAGGAAAAGCTCCTACGAGCAGTACTTC
CASTYRKSSYEQYF
>TRBV28|TRBD1|medium-sized|TRBJ1-5
TGTGCCAGCAGATTAGACAGGGAATGGGGTTGGGGCAATCAGCCCCAGCATTTT
CASRLDREWGWGNQPQHF
>TRBV2|NA|once|TRBJ2-2
TGTGCCAGCAAAGTCTTGTTCACCGGGGAGCTGTTTTTT
CASKVLFTGELFF
>TRBV28|NA|NA|TRBJ2-1
TGTGCCAGCAGAGTAGGGGGCTCCTACAATGAGCAGTTCTTC
CASRVGGSYNEQFF
>TRBV5-6|NA|once|TRBJ2-5
TGTGCCAGCAGCTTGGGTTGGGGGCCACAAGAGACCCAGTACTTC
CASSLGWGPQETQYF
>TRBV7-2|TRBD2|NA|TRBJ2-1
TGTGCCAGCAGCAAAGGGACTAGCAAATACAATGAGCAGTTCTTC
CASSKGTSKYNEQFF
>TRBV2|TRBD1|NA|TRBJ2-2
TGTGCCAGCGGTGGGACAGCGAACACCGGGGAGCTGTTTTTT
CASGGTANTGELFF
>TRBV18|NA|NA|TRBJ1-1
TGTGCCAGCTCCGTCCCAGGGAACACTGAAGCTTTCTTT
CASSVPGNTEAFF
>TRBV7-6|TRBD1|NA|TRBJ2-5
TGTGCCAGCAGCCCAAGGGACAGGGTTGAGACCCAGTACTTC
CASSPRDRVETQYF
>TRBV7-8|TRBD2|few|TRBJ2-1
TGTGCCAGCATCCGATCCGGGACTAGAGGCCGCGATGAGCAGTTCTTC
CASIRSGTRGRDEQFF
>TRBV24-1|NA|once|TRBJ2-5
TGTGCCACCGGAGAGTTAGGGAGTGAGACCCAGTACTTC
CATGELGSETQYF
>TRBV19|TRBD1|NA|TRBJ1-5
TGTGCCAGTAGTCTACGTTCTAGACAGGGGCAGCCCCAGCATTTT
CASSLRSRQGQPQHF
>TRBV24-1|NA|NA|TRBJ2-2
TGTGCCACGCTGCCGAACACCGGGGAGCTGTTTTTT
CATLPNTGELFF
>TRBV7-9|NA|once|TRBJ2-3
TGTGCCAGCAGCCCCCGTAGGGGCATCTCTAGCACAGATACGCAGTATTTT
CASSPRRGISSTDTQYF